The clone carrying this TCR beta chain was recorded a few times. Its antigen remains unidentified. This entry is derived from a study of cytomegalovirus exposure and HLA in healthy donors. 13 Jbeta primers and 60 Vbeta primers were used for the PCR. Clones were sequenced by immunoSEQ multiplex PCR, and TCRdb holds only the in-frame ones, with some missing. Of more than 110,000 clones listed, more than 75% were seen once; the top ten hold under 4.5%. Study-wide points: In an earlier analysis, most TCR beta V segments were productive about 87% or about 30% of the time. A further, later analysis showed that HLA-associated TCR beta chains (compared with equally common others) were more clonally expanded. The listing of some 170 TCR beta chains classed them as cytomegalovirus-associated.

Germline V gene lookup returns CDR1 SGHTS and CDR2 YDEGEE. This CDR3 spans 19 amino acids. V dropped 0 bases and J dropped 0; count of bases not matched to a gene: 12. This sequence was found in a young man in good health and CMV-seronegative. This chain links TRBV5-8 with TRBJ2-5, with 9 bases lining up with TRBD2. Sequenced: PBMCs. The CDR3 coding sequence is TGTGCCAGCAGCTTGGCCGTGGGGCTAGCGGGAAGTAACCAAGAGACCCAGTACTTC. It specifies CASSLAVGLAGSNQETQYF.